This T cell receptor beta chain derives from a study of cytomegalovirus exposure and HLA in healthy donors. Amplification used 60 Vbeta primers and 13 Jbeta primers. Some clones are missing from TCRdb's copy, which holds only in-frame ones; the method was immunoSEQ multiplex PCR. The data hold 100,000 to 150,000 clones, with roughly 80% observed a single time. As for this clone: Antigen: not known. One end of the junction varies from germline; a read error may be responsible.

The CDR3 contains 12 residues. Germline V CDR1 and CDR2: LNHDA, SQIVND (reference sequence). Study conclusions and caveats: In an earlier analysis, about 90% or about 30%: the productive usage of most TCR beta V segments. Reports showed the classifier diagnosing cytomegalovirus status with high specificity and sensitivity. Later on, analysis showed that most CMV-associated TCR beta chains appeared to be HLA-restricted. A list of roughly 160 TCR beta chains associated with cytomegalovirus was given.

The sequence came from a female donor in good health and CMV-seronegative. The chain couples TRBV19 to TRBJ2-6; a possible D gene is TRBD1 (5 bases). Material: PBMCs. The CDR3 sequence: CASANGANGLTF. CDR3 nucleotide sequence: TGTGCCAGTGCGAATGGGGCCAACGGCCTGACTTTC.